The source of this TCR beta chain is a study of blood T cell repertoires in COVID-19. Study overall: Acute-phase and convalescent COVID-19 samples originated in the United States, Italy and Spain. In each case, the material was cDNA or gDNA derived from T cells, B-cell-depleted T cells, or PBMCs.

Authors' methods: From reference gene primer amplification, estimates of nucleated cell counts were derived. Measured with immunoSEQ multiplex PCR; TCRdb has only the in-frame clones, and not every one. V, J and clone size are taken as reported in that table, and D and trimming were inferred from the DNA itself. The data hold just under 250,000 clones, with about 90% observed a single time. Trimming shortened V by 1 base and J by 2 bases, and 16 bases separated the two germline ends. The V gene's germline CDR1 is KGHSH and CDR2 LQKENI. CDR3 length: 17 residues. The J gene is TRBJ2-3, the V gene TRBV18; D is ambiguous. Sequencing was done on a sample of peripheral blood. This sequence was found in a woman aged 25 to 39 who had recovered from COVID-19. For the CDR3, the DNA is TGTGCCAGCTCACCACTCCCTTTCAGTGCGGACACAGATACGCAGTATTTT. It yields the protein CASSPLPFSADTDTQYF.